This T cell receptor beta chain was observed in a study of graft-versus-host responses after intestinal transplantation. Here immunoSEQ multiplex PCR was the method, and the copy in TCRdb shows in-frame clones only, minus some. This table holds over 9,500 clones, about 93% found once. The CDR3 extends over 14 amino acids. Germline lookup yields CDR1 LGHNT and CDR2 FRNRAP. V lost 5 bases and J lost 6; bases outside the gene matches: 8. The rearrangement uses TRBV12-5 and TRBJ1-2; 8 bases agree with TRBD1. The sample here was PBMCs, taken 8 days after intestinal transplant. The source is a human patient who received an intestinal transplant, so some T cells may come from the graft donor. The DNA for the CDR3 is TGTGCTAGTGGTCTCGGACAGGGTTATGATGGCTACACCTTC. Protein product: CASGLGQGYDGYTF.